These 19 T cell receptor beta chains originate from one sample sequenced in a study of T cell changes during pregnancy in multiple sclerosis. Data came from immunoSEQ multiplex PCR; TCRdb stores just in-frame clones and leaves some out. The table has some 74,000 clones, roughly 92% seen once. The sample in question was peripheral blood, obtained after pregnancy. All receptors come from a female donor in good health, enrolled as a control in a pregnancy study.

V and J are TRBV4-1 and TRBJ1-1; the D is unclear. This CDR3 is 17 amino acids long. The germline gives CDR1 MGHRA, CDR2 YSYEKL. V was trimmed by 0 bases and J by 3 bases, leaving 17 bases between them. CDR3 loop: CASSQEGLAAVDTEAFF. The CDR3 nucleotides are TGCGCCAGCAGCCAAGAAGGGCTAGCGGCAGTAGACACTGAAGCTTTCTTT.

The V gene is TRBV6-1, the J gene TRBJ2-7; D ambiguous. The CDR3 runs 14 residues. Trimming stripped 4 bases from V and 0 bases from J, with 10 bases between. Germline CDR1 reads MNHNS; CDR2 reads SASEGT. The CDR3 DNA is TGTGCCAGCAGTGCTTACAGAAGCTCCTACGAGCAGTACTTC. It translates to CASSAYRSSYEQYF.

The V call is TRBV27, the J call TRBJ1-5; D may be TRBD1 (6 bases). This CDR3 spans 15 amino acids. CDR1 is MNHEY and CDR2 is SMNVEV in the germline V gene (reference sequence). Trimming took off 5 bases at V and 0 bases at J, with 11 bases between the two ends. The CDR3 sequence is CASSKTGYSNQPQHF. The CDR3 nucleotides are TGTGCCAGCAGTAAGACAGGCTATAGCAATCAGCCCCAGCATTTT.

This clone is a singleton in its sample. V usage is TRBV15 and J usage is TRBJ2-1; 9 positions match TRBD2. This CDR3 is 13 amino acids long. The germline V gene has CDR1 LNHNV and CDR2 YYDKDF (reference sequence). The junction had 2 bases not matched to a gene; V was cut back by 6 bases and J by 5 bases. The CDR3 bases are TGTGCCACCAGGCGGGGGGGGGACAATGAGCAGTTCTTC. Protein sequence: CATRRGGDNEQFF. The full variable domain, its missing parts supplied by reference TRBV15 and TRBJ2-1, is DAMVIQNPRYQVTQFGKPVTLSCSQTLNHNVMYWYQQKSSQAPKLLFHYYDKDFNNEADTPDNFQSRRPNTSFCFLDIRSPGLGDTAMYLCATRRGGDNEQFFGPGTRLTVL.

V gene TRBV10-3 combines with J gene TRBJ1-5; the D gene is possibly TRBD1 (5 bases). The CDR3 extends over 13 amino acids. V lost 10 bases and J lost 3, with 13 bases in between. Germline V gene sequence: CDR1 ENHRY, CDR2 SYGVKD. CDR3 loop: CATLSGPNQPQHF. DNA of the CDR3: TGTGCCACGCTCTCAGGGCCCAATCAGCCCCAGCATTTT.

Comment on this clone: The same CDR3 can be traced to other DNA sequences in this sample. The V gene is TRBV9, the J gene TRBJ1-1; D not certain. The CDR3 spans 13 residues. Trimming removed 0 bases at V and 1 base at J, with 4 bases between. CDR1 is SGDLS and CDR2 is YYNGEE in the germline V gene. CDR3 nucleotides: TGTGCCAGCAGCGTAGAGCAGAACACTGAAGCTTTCTTT. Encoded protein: CASSVEQNTEAFF.

CDR3: CASSRKLAEDTQYF. The DNA for the CDR3 is TGCGCCAGCAGCCGGAAACTAGCAGAGGATACGCAGTATTTT. The rearrangement joins TRBV5-1 to TRBJ2-3; possible D gene TRBD2, 6 bases. This CDR3 contains 14 residues. Germline lookup yields CDR1 SGHRS and CDR2 YFSETQ. The V end lost 4 bases, the J end lost 6 bases, and 15 bases lay between the germline ends.

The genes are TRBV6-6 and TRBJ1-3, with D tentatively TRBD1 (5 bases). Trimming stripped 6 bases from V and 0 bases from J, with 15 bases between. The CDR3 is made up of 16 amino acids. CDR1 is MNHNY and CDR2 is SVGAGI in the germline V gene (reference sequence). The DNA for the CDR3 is TGTGCCAGCAGCTCCTCGGGACTTGGCTCTGGAAACACCATATATTTT. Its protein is CASSSSGLGSGNTIYF.

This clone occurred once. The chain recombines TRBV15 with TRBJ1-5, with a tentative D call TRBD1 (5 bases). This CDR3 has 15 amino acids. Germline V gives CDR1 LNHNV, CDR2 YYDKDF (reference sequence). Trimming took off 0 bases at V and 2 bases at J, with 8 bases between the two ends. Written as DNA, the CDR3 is TGTGCCACCAGCAGAGAGGCGGGGGGCAATCAGCCCCAGCATTTT. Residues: CATSREAGGNQPQHF.

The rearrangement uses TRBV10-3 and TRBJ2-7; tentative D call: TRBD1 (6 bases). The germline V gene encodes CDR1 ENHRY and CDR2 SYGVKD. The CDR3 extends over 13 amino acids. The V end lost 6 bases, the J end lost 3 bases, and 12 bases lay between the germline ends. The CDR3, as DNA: TGTGCCATCAGCCGGGACATCGGCTACGAGCAGTACTTC. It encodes CAISRDIGYEQYF.

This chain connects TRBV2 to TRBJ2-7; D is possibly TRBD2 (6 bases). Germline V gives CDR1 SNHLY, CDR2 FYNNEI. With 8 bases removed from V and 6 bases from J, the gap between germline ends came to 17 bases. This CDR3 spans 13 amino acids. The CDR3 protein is CASGPDGRGEQYF. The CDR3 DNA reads TGTGCCAGCGGACCGGACGGGCGGGGCGAGCAGTACTTC.

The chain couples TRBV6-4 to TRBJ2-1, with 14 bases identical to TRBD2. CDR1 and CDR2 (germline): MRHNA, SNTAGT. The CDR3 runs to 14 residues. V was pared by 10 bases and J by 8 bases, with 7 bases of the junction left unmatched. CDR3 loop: CATSTSGGADEQFF. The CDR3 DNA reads TGTGCCACCTCGACTAGCGGGGGGGCAGATGAGCAGTTCTTC.

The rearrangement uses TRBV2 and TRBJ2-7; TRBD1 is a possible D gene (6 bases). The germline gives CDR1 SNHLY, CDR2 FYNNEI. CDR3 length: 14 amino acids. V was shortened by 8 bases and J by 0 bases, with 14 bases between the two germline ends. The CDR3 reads CASDPGHSSYEQYF. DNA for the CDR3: TGTGCCAGCGACCCGGGACACAGCTCCTACGAGCAGTACTTC.

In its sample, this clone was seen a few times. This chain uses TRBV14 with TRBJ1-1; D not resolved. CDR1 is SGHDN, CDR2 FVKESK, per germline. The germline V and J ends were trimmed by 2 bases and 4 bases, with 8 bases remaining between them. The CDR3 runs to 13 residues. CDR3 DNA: TGTGCCAGCAGCCAACAGCCAGGCACTGAAGCTTTCTTT. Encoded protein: CASSQQPGTEAFF.

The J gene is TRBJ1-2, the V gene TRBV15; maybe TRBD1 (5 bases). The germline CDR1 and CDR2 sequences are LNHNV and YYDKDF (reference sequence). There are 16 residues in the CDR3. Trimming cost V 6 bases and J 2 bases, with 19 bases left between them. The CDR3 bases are TGTGCCACCAGTACAACTTTGACAGAGCTAAACTATGGCTACACCTTC. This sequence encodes CATSTTLTELNYGYTF.

As DNA, the CDR3 is TGTGCCAGCAGCTTAAAACTAGCGGGAGTAGGCGAGCAGTACTTC. Translated: CASSLKLAGVGEQYF. The J gene is TRBJ2-7, the V gene TRBV7-2; 11 bases are a match to TRBD2. The CDR3 length is 15 residues. Trimming cost V 2 bases and J 6 bases; bases outside gene matches: 6. Germline V gene data show CDR1 as SGHTA and CDR2 as FQGNSA.

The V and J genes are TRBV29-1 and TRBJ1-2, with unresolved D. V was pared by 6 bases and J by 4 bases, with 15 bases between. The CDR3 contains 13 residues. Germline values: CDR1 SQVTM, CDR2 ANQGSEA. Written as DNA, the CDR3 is TGCAGCGTCCCCAGTTCGCGGGGCTATGGCTACACCTTC. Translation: CSVPSSRGYGYTF.

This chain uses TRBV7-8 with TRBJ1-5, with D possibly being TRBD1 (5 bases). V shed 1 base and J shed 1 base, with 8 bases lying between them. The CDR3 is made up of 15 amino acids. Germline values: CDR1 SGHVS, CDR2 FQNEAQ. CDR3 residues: CASSLVGASNQPQHF. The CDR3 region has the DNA TGTGCCAGCAGCTTAGTAGGGGCCAGCAATCAGCCCCAGCATTTT.

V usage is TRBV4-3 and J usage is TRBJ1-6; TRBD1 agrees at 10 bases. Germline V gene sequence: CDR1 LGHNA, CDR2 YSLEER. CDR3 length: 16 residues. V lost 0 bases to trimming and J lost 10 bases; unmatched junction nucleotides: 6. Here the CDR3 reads CASSQEAGQGFSPLHF. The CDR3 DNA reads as TGCGCCAGCAGCCAAGAGGCGGGACAGGGGTTCTCACCCCTCCACTTT.